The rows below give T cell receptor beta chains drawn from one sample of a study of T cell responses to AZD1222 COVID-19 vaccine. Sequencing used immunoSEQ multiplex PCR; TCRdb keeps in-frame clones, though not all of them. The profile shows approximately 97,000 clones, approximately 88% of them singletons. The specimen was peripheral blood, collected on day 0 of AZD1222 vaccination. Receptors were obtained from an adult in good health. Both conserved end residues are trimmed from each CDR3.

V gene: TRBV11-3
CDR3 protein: ASSQWDSLEFNYGYT

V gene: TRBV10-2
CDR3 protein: ASSVADTQY

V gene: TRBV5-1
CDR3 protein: ASSFTDTQY

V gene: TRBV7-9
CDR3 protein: ASSPVPGLAGFTGELF

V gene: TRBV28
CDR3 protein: ASSLSTVANTIY

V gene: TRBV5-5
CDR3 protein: ASSAWTGENSPLH

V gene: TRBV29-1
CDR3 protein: SVGAGVGGYT

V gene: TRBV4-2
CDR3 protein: ASSQSTREVGANEQF

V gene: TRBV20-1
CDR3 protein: SARVVEQY

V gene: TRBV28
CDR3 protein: ASSRRQGAIYEQY

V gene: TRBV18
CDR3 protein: ASSPLDEQF

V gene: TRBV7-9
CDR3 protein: ASSQAGLGLHYEQY

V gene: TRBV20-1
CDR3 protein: SASGLAGATTDTQY

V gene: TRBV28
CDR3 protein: ASNTGVLNNSPLH

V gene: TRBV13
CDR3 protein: ASSLEGQPQH

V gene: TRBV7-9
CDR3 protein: ASSRDTNRPQH

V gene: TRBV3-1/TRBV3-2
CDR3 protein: ASSQVAANYGYT

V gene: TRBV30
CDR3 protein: AWSVREVGKGSNQPQH

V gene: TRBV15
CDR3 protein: ATNKRERGHEQF

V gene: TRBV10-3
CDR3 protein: AISDNRGLTEAF